Listed below are T cell receptor beta chains from one sample, sequenced in a study of blood T cell repertoires in COVID-19. TCRdb's copy holds only in-frame clones and misses some; the assay was immunoSEQ multiplex PCR. The sample records 320,000 or so clones, 88% being singletons. Input material: PBMCs or T cells enriched from blood (not recorded which). The receptors stem from a man aged 25-40 years who had recovered from COVID-19. The CDR3 runs from the conserved cysteine through the conserved F or W. The order of the fields is clone size, V gene, D gene, J gene, CDR3 protein, CDR3 DNA. A D gene is named only where the DNA matches it firmly. For some rows the clone size is stated as once, few or many, or as a class when expanded; others skip it.

clone size: few; V gene: TRBV7-2; D gene: .; J gene: TRBJ2-3; CDR3 protein: CASSLGGGITSTDTQYF; CDR3 DNA: TGTGCCAGCAGCTTAGGAGGCGGAATAACTAGCACAGATACGCAGTATTTT
clone size: .; V gene: TRBV3-1/TRBV3-2; D gene: .; J gene: TRBJ1-4; CDR3 protein: CASSHRDRLFF; CDR3 DNA: TGTGCCAGCAGCCATCGCGACAGGCTGTTTTTT
clone size: .; V gene: TRBV28; D gene: .; J gene: TRBJ1-3; CDR3 protein: CASSATLETIYF; CDR3 DNA: TGTGCCAGCAGCGCTACCCTGGAGACCATATATTTT
clone size: once; V gene: TRBV5-1; D gene: TRBD1; J gene: TRBJ2-2; CDR3 protein: CASSSQGVGELFF; CDR3 DNA: TGCGCCAGCAGCTCACAGGGGGTCGGGGAGCTGTTTTTT
clone size: .; V gene: TRBV5-1; D gene: .; J gene: TRBJ2-5; CDR3 protein: CASSLEGRVETQYF; CDR3 DNA: TGCGCCAGCAGCCTCGAGGGTAGGGTGGAGACCCAGTACTTC
clone size: .; V gene: TRBV4-1; D gene: .; J gene: TRBJ1-2; CDR3 protein: CASSQEYGDTWSYTF; CDR3 DNA: TGCGCCAGCAGCCAAGAATATGGGGACACCTGGAGCTACACCTTC
clone size: .; V gene: TRBV30; D gene: .; J gene: TRBJ1-6; CDR3 protein: CAWVRGFGSPLHF; CDR3 DNA: TGTGCCTGGGTCAGGGGTTTCGGTTCACCCCTCCACTTT
clone size: .; V gene: TRBV28; D gene: .; J gene: TRBJ2-7; CDR3 protein: CASSGTWPIYEQYF; CDR3 DNA: TGTGCCAGCAGCGGGACATGGCCCATCTACGAGCAGTACTTC
clone size: .; V gene: TRBV27; D gene: .; J gene: TRBJ2-2; CDR3 protein: CASGDRSSSFTGELFF; CDR3 DNA: TGTGCCAGCGGTGACAGGAGTTCTAGTTTCACCGGGGAGCTGTTTTTT
clone size: .; V gene: TRBV2; D gene: TRBD2; J gene: TRBJ2-3; CDR3 protein: CASSGGGLDTQYF; CDR3 DNA: TGTGCCAGCAGTGGGGGGGGTTTAGATACGCAGTATTTT
clone size: .; V gene: TRBV28; D gene: TRBD1; J gene: TRBJ1-5; CDR3 protein: CASSRGGADRGNQPQHF; CDR3 DNA: TGTGCCAGCAGCCGCGGAGGAGCGGACAGGGGCAATCAGCCCCAGCATTTT
clone size: .; V gene: TRBV6-1; D gene: TRBD2; J gene: TRBJ2-7; CDR3 protein: CASSDTGGPKSYEQYF; CDR3 DNA: TGTGCCAGCAGTGACACGGGGGGACCAAAATCCTACGAGCAGTACTTC
clone size: .; V gene: TRBV2; D gene: .; J gene: TRBJ2-7; CDR3 protein: CASKDRLFREQYF; CDR3 DNA: TGTGCCAGCAAGGACAGACTCTTTCGCGAGCAGTACTTC
clone size: .; V gene: TRBV10-3; D gene: .; J gene: TRBJ2-3; CDR3 protein: CAIRTDSTDTQYF; CDR3 DNA: TGTGCCATCAGGACAGATAGCACAGATACGCAGTATTTT
clone size: once; V gene: TRBV5-5; D gene: TRBD1; J gene: TRBJ2-7; CDR3 protein: CASSLAGTAPYEQYF; CDR3 DNA: TGTGCCAGCAGCTTGGCAGGGACAGCCCCCTACGAGCAGTACTTC
clone size: few; V gene: TRBV27; D gene: .; J gene: TRBJ1-1; CDR3 protein: CASSLYPGGAYTEAFF; CDR3 DNA: TGTGCCAGCAGTTTATATCCCGGGGGGGCCTACACTGAAGCTTTCTTT
clone size: .; V gene: TRBV6-5; D gene: TRBD2; J gene: TRBJ2-1; CDR3 protein: CASSWGLAGAAGEQFF; CDR3 DNA: TGTGCCAGCAGTTGGGGACTAGCGGGGGCCGCGGGTGAGCAGTTCTTC
clone size: .; V gene: TRBV5-5; D gene: TRBD1; J gene: TRBJ2-7; CDR3 protein: CASSSTDRAYEQYF; CDR3 DNA: TGTGCCAGCAGCTCGACGGACAGGGCCTACGAGCAGTACTTC
clone size: .; V gene: TRBV2; D gene: .; J gene: TRBJ2-7; CDR3 protein: CASSEGAGDIYEQYF; CDR3 DNA: TGTGCCAGCAGTGAAGGGGCAGGGGATATCTACGAGCAGTACTTC
clone size: .; V gene: TRBV6-5; D gene: .; J gene: TRBJ2-2; CDR3 protein: CASSYRTDNTGELFF; CDR3 DNA: TGTGCCAGCAGTTACCGGACAGATAACACCGGGGAGCTGTTTTTT
clone size: .; V gene: TRBV7-9; D gene: .; J gene: TRBJ2-1; CDR3 protein: CASSLVPSAYNEQFF; CDR3 DNA: TGTGCCAGCAGCTTAGTCCCTAGCGCTTACAATGAGCAGTTCTTC
clone size: once; V gene: TRBV9; D gene: TRBD2; J gene: TRBJ2-3; CDR3 protein: CASSPGTSGGPDTQYF; CDR3 DNA: TGTGCCAGCAGCCCGGGGACTAGCGGGGGGCCAGATACGCAGTATTTT
clone size: .; V gene: TRBV6-5; D gene: .; J gene: TRBJ2-5; CDR3 protein: CASRRPGLETQYF; CDR3 DNA: TGTGCCAGCAGGCGGCCAGGGCTGGAGACCCAGTACTTC
clone size: .; V gene: TRBV5-1; D gene: TRBD1; J gene: TRBJ1-2; CDR3 protein: CASSLSSGTGRSGYTF; CDR3 DNA: TGCGCCAGCAGCCTTTCATCCGGGACAGGGAGAAGCGGCTACACCTTC
clone size: few; V gene: TRBV5-1; D gene: TRBD1; J gene: TRBJ2-2; CDR3 protein: CASTLDRGGTGELFF; CDR3 DNA: TGCGCCAGCACCTTGGACAGGGGTGGCACCGGGGAGCTGTTTTTT
clone size: .; V gene: TRBV18; D gene: .; J gene: TRBJ2-2; CDR3 protein: CASSPYRGTTGELFF; CDR3 DNA: TGTGCCAGCTCACCATATAGGGGAACCACCGGGGAGCTGTTTTTT
clone size: .; V gene: TRBV6-6; D gene: .; J gene: TRBJ1-2; CDR3 protein: CASSYSDRIQSGYTF; CDR3 DNA: TGTGCCAGCAGTTACTCGGACAGAATCCAGTCTGGCTACACCTTC
clone size: .; V gene: TRBV28; D gene: TRBD1; J gene: TRBJ2-1; CDR3 protein: CASSPWDRKNNNEQFF; CDR3 DNA: TGTGCCAGCAGTCCCTGGGACAGAAAAAATAACAATGAGCAGTTCTTC
clone size: .; V gene: TRBV6-2/TRBV6-3; D gene: .; J gene: TRBJ1-2; CDR3 protein: CASSSQGLLGYGYTF; CDR3 DNA: TGTGCCAGCAGTTCGCAGGGCCTCCTTGGGTATGGCTACACCTTC
clone size: .; V gene: TRBV5-4; D gene: TRBD2; J gene: TRBJ2-7; CDR3 protein: CASSFGGGTAYEQYF; CDR3 DNA: TGTGCCAGCAGCTTCGGCGGGGGGACCGCCTACGAGCAGTACTTC
clone size: .; V gene: TRBV15; D gene: .; J gene: TRBJ1-6; CDR3 protein: CATSRASDNSPLHF; CDR3 DNA: TGTGCCACCAGCAGAGCGTCTGATAATTCACCCCTCCACTTT